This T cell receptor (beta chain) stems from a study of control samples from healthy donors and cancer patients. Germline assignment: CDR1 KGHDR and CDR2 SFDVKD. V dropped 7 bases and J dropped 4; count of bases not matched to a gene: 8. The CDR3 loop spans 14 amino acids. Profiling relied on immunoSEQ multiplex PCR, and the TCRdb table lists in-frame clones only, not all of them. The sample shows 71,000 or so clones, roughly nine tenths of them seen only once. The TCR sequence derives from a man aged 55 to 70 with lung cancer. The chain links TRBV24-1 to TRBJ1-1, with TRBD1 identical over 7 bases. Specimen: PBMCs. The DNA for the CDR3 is TGTGCCACCAGAGGGGGCGCGGGGAGCACTGAAGCTTTCTTT. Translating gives CATRGGAGSTEAFF.